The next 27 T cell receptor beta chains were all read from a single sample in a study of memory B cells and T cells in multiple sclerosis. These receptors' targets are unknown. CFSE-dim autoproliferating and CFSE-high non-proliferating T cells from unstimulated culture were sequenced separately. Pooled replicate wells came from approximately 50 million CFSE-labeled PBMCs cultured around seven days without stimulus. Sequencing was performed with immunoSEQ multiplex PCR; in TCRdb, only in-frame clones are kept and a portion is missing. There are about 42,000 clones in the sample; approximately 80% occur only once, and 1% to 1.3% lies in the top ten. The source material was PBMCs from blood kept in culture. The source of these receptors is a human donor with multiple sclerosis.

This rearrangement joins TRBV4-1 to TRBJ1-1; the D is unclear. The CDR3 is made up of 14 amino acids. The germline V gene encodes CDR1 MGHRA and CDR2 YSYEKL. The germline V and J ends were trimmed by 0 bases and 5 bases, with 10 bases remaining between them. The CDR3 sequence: CASSQELQRTEAFF. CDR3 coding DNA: TGCGCCAGCAGCCAAGAGTTACAGAGGACTGAAGCTTTCTTT.

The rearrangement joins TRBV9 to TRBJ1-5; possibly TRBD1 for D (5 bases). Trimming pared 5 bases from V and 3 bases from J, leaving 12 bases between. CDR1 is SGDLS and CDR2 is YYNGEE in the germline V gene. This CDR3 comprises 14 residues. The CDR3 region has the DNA TGTGCCAGCAGGGGAGCAGGGCCCAATCAGCCCCAGCATTTT. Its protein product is CASRGAGPNQPQHF. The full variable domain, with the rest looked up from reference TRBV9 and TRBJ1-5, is DSGVTQTPKHLITATGQRVTLRCSPRSGDLSVYWYQQSLDQGLQFLIQYYNGEERAKGNILERFSAQQFPDLHSELNLSSLELGDSALYFCASRGAGPNQPQHFGDGTRLSIL.

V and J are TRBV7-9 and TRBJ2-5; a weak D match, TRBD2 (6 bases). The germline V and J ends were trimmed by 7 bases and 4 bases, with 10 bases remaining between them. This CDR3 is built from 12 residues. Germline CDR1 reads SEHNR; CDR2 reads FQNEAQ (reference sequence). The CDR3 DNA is TGTGCCAGCACACTAGCAGCAGAGACCCAGTACTTC. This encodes CASTLAAETQYF.

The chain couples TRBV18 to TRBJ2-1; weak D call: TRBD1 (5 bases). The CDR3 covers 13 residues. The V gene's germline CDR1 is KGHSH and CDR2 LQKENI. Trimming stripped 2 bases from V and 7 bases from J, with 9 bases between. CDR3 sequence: CASSPSKGNEQFF. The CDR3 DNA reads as TGTGCCAGCTCACCAAGTAAGGGGAATGAGCAGTTCTTC. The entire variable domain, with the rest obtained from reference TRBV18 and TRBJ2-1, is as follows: NAGVMQNPRHLVRRRGQEARLRCSPMKGHSHVYWYRQLPEEGLKFMVYLQKENIIDESGMPKERFSAEFPKEGPSILRIQQVVRGDSAAYFCASSPSKGNEQFFGPGTRLTVL.

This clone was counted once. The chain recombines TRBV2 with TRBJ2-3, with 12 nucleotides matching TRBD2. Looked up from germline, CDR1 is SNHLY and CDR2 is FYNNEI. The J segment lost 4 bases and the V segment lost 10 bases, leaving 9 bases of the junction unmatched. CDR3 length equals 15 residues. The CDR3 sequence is CATSRLAGVADTQYF. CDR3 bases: TGTGCCACCTCCCGACTAGCGGGGGTTGCAGATACGCAGTATTTT.

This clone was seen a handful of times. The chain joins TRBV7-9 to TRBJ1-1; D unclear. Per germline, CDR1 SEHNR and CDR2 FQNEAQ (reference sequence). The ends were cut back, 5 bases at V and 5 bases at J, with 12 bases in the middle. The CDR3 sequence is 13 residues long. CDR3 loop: CASSALAGTEAFF. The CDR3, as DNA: TGTGCCAGCAGCGCTCTGGCGGGAACTGAAGCTTTCTTT.

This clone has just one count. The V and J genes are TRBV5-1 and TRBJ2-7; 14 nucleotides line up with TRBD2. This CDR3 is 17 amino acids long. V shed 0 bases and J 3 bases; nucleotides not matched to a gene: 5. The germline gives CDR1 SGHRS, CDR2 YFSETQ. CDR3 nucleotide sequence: TGCGCCAGCAGCTTGGGTTTAGGACTAGCGGGGGGCTACGAGCAGTACTTC. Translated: CASSLGLGLAGGYEQYF.

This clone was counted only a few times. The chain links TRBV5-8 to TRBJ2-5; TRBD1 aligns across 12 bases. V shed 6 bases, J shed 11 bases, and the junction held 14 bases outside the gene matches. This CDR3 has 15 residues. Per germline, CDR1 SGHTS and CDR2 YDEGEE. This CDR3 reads CASTSQGQGAHPQYF. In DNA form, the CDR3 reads TGTGCCAGCACCTCCCAGGGACAGGGGGCGCACCCGCAGTACTTC.

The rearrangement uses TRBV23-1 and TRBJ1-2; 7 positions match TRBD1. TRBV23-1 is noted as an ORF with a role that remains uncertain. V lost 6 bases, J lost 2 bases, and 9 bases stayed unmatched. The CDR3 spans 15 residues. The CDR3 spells CASSPTRDSNYGYTF. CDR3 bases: TGCGCCAGCAGCCCGACGAGGGACAGCAACTATGGCTACACCTTC.

This CDR3 is CASSLTSGGIETQYF. The DNA for the CDR3 is TGCGCCAGCAGCTTGACTAGCGGGGGTATAGAGACCCAGTACTTC. This chain uses TRBV5-1 with TRBJ2-5, with 11 bases fitting TRBD2. This CDR3 is built from 15 residues. The J segment lost 4 bases and the V segment lost 1 base, leaving 3 bases of the junction unmatched. Germline-derived CDR1 and CDR2 are SGHRS and YFSETQ.

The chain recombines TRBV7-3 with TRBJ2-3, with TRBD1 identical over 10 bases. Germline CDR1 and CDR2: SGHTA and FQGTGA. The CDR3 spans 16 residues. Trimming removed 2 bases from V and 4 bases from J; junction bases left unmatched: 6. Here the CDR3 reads CASSLEGTGEADTQYF. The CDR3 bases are TGTGCCAGCAGCTTAGAAGGGACAGGGGAGGCAGATACGCAGTATTTT.

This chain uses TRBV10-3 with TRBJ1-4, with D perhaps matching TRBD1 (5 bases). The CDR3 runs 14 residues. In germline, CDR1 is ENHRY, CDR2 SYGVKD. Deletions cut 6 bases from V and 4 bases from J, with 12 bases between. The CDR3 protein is CAISPGPDNEKLFF. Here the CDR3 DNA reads TGTGCCATCAGCCCGGGACCGGATAATGAAAAACTGTTTTTT.

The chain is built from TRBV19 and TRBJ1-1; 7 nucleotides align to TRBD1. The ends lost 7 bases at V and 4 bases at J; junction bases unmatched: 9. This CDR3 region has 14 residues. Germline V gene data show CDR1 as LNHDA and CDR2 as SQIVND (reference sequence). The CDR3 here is CASIFTGVGTEAFF. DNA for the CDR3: TGTGCCAGTATTTTTACAGGGGTAGGCACTGAAGCTTTCTTT.

CDR3 coding DNA: TGTGCCAGCAGCGTAGATGGCAGGGTTGGTGGCTACACCTTC. Its protein product is CASSVDGRVGGYTF. V is TRBV9 and J is TRBJ1-2; TRBD1 is a possible D gene (5 bases). Germline loops: CDR1 SGDLS, CDR2 YYNGEE. The CDR3 spans 14 residues. V was shortened by 0 bases and J by 7 bases, with 13 bases between the two germline ends.

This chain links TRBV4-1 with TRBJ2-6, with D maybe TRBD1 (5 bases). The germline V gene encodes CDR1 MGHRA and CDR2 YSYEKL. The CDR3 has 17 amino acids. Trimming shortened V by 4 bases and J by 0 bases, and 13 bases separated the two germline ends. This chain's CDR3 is CASSPRGKGSGANVLTF. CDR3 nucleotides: TGCGCCAGCAGCCCAAGGGGAAAAGGCTCTGGGGCCAACGTCCTGACTTTC.

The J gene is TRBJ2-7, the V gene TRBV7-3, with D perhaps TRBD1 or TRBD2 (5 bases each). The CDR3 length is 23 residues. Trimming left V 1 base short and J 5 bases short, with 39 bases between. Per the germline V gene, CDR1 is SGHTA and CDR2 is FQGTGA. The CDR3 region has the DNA TGTGCCAGCAGCTTAAGTCGTAGGGGAGCCCTCCCTACTCATACCGGGGCCCCCCACGAGCAGTACTTC. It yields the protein CASSLSRRGALPTHTGAPHEQYF.

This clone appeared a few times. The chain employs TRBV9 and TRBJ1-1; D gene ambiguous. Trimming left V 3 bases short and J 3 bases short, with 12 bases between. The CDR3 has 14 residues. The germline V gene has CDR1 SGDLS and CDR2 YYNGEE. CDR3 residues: CASSEGGGDTEAFF. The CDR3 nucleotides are TGTGCCAGCAGCGAAGGAGGTGGCGACACTGAAGCTTTCTTT.

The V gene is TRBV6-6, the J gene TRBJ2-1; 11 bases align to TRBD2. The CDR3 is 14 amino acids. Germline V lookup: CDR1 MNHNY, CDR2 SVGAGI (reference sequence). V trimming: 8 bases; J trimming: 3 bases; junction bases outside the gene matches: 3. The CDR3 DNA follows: TGTGCCAGCTGTCTAGCGGGGGGCTACAATGAGCAGTTCTTC. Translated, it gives CASCLAGGYNEQFF.

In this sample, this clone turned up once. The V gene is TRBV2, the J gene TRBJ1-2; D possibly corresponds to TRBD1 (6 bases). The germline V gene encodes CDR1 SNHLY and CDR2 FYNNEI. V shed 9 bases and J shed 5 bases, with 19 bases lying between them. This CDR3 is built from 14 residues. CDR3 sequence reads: CASVRTGYEYGYTF. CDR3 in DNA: TGTGCCAGTGTAAGAACAGGGTATGAGTATGGCTACACCTTC.

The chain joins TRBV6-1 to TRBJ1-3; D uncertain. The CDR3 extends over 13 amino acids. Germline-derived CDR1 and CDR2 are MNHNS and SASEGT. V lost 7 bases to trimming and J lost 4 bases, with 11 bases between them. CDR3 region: CASTGYGGNTIYF. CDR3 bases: TGTGCCAGCACGGGTTATGGCGGAAACACCATATATTTT.

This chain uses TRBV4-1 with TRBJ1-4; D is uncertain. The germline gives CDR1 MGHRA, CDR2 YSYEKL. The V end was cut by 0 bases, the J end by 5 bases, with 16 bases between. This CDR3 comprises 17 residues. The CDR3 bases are TGCGCCAGCAGCCAAGATGCGGAGCGGCTTACGAATGAAAAACTGTTTTTT. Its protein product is CASSQDAERLTNEKLFF.

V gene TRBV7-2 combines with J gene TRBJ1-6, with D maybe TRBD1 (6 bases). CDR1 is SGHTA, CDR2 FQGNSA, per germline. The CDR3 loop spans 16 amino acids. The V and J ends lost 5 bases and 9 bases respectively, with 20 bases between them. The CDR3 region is CASSPRRQDGGSPLHF. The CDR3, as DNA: TGTGCCAGCAGCCCACGACGACAGGACGGTGGTTCACCCCTCCACTTT.

The CDR3 coding sequence is TGCAGCGTTGAATTCAGGACTAGCGGAGGCCGAATTAGCACAGATACGCAGTATTTT. Its protein is CSVEFRTSGGRISTDTQYF. The V call is TRBV29-1, the J call TRBJ2-3, with 10 bases that match TRBD2. The CDR3 sequence is 19 residues long. CDR1 is SQVTM and CDR2 is ANQGSEA in the germline V gene. V dropped 2 bases and J dropped 0; count of bases not matched to a gene: 14.

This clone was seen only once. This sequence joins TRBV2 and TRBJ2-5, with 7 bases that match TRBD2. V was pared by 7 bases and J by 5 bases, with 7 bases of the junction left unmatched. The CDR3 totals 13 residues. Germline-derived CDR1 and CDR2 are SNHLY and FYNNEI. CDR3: CASKGLADETQYF. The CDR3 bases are TGTGCCAGCAAGGGGCTAGCGGACGAGACCCAGTACTTC.

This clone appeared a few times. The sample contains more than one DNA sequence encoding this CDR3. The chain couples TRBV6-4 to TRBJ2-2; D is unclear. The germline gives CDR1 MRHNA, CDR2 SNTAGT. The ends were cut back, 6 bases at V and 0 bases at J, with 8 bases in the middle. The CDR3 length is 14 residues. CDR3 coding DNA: TGTGCCAGCAGAGAGGTATCGAACACCGGGGAGCTGTTTTTT. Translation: CASREVSNTGELFF.

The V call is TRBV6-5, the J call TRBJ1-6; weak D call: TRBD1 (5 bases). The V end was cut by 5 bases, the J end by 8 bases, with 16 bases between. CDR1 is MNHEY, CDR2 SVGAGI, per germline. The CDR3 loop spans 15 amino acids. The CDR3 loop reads CASSGLDTFYSPLHF. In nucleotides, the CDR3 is TGTGCCAGCAGTGGCCTGGACACCTTCTATTCACCCCTCCACTTT.

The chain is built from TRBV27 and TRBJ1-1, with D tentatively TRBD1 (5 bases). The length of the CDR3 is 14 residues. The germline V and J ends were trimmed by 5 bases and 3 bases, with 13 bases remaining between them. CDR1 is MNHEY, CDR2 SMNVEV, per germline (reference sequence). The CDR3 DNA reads TGTGCCAGCAGTGGGGCCTCGAGGGACACTGAAGCTTTCTTT. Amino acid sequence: CASSGASRDTEAFF.